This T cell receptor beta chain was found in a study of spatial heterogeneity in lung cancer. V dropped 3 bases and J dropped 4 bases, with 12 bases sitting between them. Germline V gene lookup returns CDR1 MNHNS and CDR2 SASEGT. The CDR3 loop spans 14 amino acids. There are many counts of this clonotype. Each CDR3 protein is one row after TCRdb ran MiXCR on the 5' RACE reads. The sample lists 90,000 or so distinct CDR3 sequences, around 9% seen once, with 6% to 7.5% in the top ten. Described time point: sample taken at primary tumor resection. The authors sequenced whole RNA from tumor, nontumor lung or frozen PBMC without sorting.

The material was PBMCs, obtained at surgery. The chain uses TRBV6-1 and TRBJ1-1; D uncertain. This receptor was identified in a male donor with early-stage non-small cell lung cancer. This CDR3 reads CASSDQPLGTEAFF. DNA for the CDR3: TGTGCCAGCAGTGATCAACCCTTGGGCACTGAAGCTTTCTTT.